These T cell receptor beta chains were read from a single sample in a study of read filtering for tumor transcriptome and immune sequencing. A single record per CDR3 protein comes from TCRdb applying MiXCR to the reads. The profile shows around 140,000 distinct CDR3 sequences, over 10% of them singletons. What was sequenced was a population of CD138-negative cells sorted from bone marrow. These receptors were taken from a donor aged 40 or older with multiple myeloma. The CDR3 runs from the conserved cysteine through the conserved F or W. The D gene is left open where the match is weak. Size is omitted from some rows. Given values are once, few, many or a class for expanded clones.

TRBV20-1	many	NA	TRBJ2-5	CSARGTFSHQYF	TGCAGTGCTAGAGGCACATTCTCACACCAGTACTTC
TRBV20-1	many	NA	TRBJ1-1	CSAEGDTEAFF	TGCAGTGCAGAGGGGGACACTGAAGCTTTCTTT
TRBV20-1	many	NA	TRBJ2-2	CSARQAWGTGELFF	TGCAGTGCTAGACAGGCCTGGGGCACCGGGGAGCTGTTTTTT
TRBV7-9	NA	TRBD1	TRBJ2-7	CASSQAIGQGAREQYF	TGTGCCAGCAGCCAGGCCATAGGACAGGGGGCGCGCGAGCAGTACTTC
TRBV4-1	few	NA	TRBJ2-7	CASSRTGGLEQYF	TGCGCCAGCAGTCGGACAGGAGGGCTGGAGCAGTACTTC
TRBV21-1	NA	NA	TRBJ2-5	CASSQGLAGRETQYF	TGTGCCAGCAGCCAAGGACTAGCGGGACGAGAGACCCAGTACTTC
TRBV24-1	many	TRBD2	TRBJ2-5	CATSDPSGSGTHQETQYF	TGTGCCACCAGTGATCCCTCCGGTAGCGGGACCCACCAAGAGACCCAGTACTTC
TRBV11-2	many	NA	TRBJ2-5	CASSPRFQPRGETQYF	TGTGCCAGCAGCCCCCGATTCCAGCCTCGGGGAGAGACCCAGTACTTC
TRBV4-1	many	TRBD2	TRBJ2-4	CASSQLAGEGKNIQYF	TGCGCCAGCAGCCAACTAGCGGGAGAGGGCAAAAACATTCAGTACTTC
TRBV24-1	NA	TRBD2	TRBJ2-1	CATSDSNPGLASYNEQFF	TGTGCCACCAGTGACTCTAACCCGGGACTAGCTTCCTACAATGAGCAGTTCTTC
TRBV6-2/TRBV6-3	few	NA	TRBJ2-1	CASSLGGASYNEQFF	TGTGCCAGCAGCCTTGGGGGAGCCTCCTACAATGAGCAGTTCTTC
TRBV27	many	TRBD1	TRBJ1-5	CASSLSGTGGANQPQHF	TGTGCCAGCAGTTTATCGGGGACAGGGGGGGCCAATCAGCCCCAGCATTTT
TRBV29-1	NA	NA	TRBJ1-1	CSVRHGGTDAFF	TGCAGCGTAAGGCATGGAGGGACTGACGCTTTCTTT
TRBV6-6	many	NA	TRBJ2-7	CASSYHSTSLYEQYF	TGTGCCAGCAGTTACCACTCGACCTCCCTCTACGAGCAGTACTTC
TRBV15	NA	NA	TRBJ2-2	CATSGNQDRLRTGELFF	TGTGCCACCAGCGGAAACCAAGACAGGTTACGGACCGGGGAGCTGTTTTTT
TRBV7-2	many	NA	TRBJ2-7	CASSLGGARLNEQYF	TGTGCCAGCAGCTTAGGGGGAGCGCGATTGAACGAGCAGTACTTC
TRBV12-3/TRBV12-4	many	TRBD2	TRBJ2-1	CASNPSGLAYNEQFF	TGTGCCAGCAACCCTTCCGGACTAGCTTACAATGAGCAGTTCTTC
TRBV5-5	many	NA	TRBJ1-1	CASSSILTNTEAFF	TGTGCCAGCAGCTCCATCCTGACGAACACTGAAGCTTTCTTT
TRBV10-2	NA	TRBD1	TRBJ1-3	CASSKQGSGKGTGNTIYF	TGCGCCAGCAGCAAACAGGGGTCCGGGAAAGGAACTGGAAACACCATATATTTT
TRBV28	medium-sized	TRBD2	TRBJ2-1	CASFPSGTYNEQFF	TGTGCCAGTTTTCCTAGCGGGACCTACAATGAGCAGTTCTTC
TRBV5-1	many	NA	TRBJ1-4	CASSFRTSEKLFF	TGCGCCAGCAGCTTCCGGACCTCTGAAAAACTGTTTTTT
TRBV6-6	NA	TRBD1	TRBJ1-2	CASSFTGDPYGYTF	TGTGCCAGCAGTTTTACAGGGGATCCCTATGGCTACACCTTC
TRBV29-1	many	TRBD2	TRBJ2-1	CSVEGGTSGLYNEQFF	TGCAGCGTTGAGGGGGGGACTAGCGGACTTTACAATGAGCAGTTCTTC
TRBV10-3	NA	NA	TRBJ2-1	CAISEGRNEQFF	TGTGCCATCAGTGAGGGGCGCAATGAGCAGTTCTTC
TRBV2	many	TRBD2	TRBJ2-1	CASSDRGLAGDGVF	TGTGCCAGCAGTGATCGCGGACTAGCGGGTGACGGGGTCTTC
TRBV7-9	many	NA	TRBJ2-1	CASSAQVSGRNNEQFF	TGTGCCAGCAGCGCCCAGGTTAGCGGCCGAAACAATGAGCAGTTCTTC
TRBV3-1	many	TRBD2	TRBJ2-1	CASSQEVGLPRQFF	TGTGCCAGCAGCCAAGAAGTGGGACTACCGCGACAGTTCTTC
TRBV10-3	many	TRBD2	TRBJ2-5	CAISKREFGEQETQYF	TGTGCCATCAGCAAGCGGGAGTTCGGGGAGCAAGAGACCCAGTACTTC
TRBV15	many	NA	TRBJ1-5	CATSRDKVTSSWDQPQHF	TGTGCCACCAGCAGAGATAAGGTGACCTCCTCTTGGGATCAGCCCCAGCATTTT
TRBV5-4	many	TRBD1	TRBJ2-2	CASSLKGTENTGELFF	TGTGCCAGCAGTTTAAAAGGGACAGAGAACACCGGGGAGCTGTTTTTT
TRBV7-8	many	NA	TRBJ2-5	CASSPPRGRAQETQYF	TGTGCCAGCAGCCCCCCCCGGGGTAGGGCTCAAGAGACCCAGTACTTC
TRBV28	NA	NA	TRBJ1-4	CASSSVGGRREKLFF	TGTGCCAGCAGTTCCGTGGGGGGGCGAAGAGAAAAACTGTTTTTT